There are a few counts of the clone carrying this TCR beta chain. Its antigen is currently unknown. The data belong to a study of blood T cells in healthy people across ages. For the study at large: About one barcoded beta molecule per two T cells came from capture by template switching.

Study results and limitations: There was no known CMV status for donors, so expanded clonotype changes were possibly confounded.

A second PCR of 7 to 11 cycles used a sample-barcoded 5' primer and a J-beta primer mix. TCRdb fed the 5' RACE reads into MiXCR, producing one record per CDR3 protein. The sample includes roughly 1,500,000 distinct CDR3 sequences, around 42% seen only once; the top ten take approximately 7.9%. Roughly 10 milliliters of peripheral blood were drawn from each donor into EDTA-treated tubes. Each sample yielded at least 6 million isolated PBMCs. The germline V gene encodes CDR1 SGDLS and CDR2 YYNGEE. CDR3 length: 14 residues. V was pared by 0 bases and J by 3 bases, with 9 bases between. The TCR sequence derives from a woman aged 18-30 years in good health. What was sequenced was blood. The V call is TRBV9, the J call TRBJ1-2; D ambiguous. The CDR3 here is CASSVARGDYGYTF. In DNA form, the CDR3 reads TGTGCCAGCAGCGTAGCTCGCGGGGACTATGGCTACACCTTC.